This section outlines one T cell receptor (beta chain) sequence together with its context. Its antigen is as yet unknown. This sample was taken from a study of shared clonotypes between healthy human individuals. Study in general: Donors had three CD4 naive, three CD4 memory, two CD8 naive and one CD8 memory plate apiece.

Study-level points and caveats: When compared with the clonotypes that were shared by all four sorted-subset donors, the non-shared clonotypes turned out to have lower generation probabilities. Sampling was confined to blood; repertoires within tissues likely differ.

Deep-level running was used for the assay. Sequencing used immunoSEQ multiplex PCR; TCRdb keeps in-frame clones, though not all of them. The repertoire has some 2.3 million clones, 93% of them found once; the top ten carry 0.39%. The germline V gene encodes CDR1 GTSNPN and CDR2 SVGIG (reference sequence). This CDR3 is 13 amino acids long. Between the trimmed V and J ends, which lost 0 bases and 4 bases, there was a span of 9 bases. This sequence originates from a man aged 18 to 30 in good health. Some clones in this sample may be carry-over from other donors' samples. The sequencing input was naive CD4+ T cells from PBMCs. Subset here: CD45RA+ positively selected. This chain links TRBV30 with TRBJ1-2; D gene uncertain. CDR3 in amino acids: CAWSVYATYGYTF. The CDR3 DNA reads as TGTGCCTGGAGTGTTTACGCCACCTATGGCTACACCTTC.